This T cell receptor (beta chain) is from a study of T cells in Graves' hyperthyroidism and ophthalmopathy. Germline lookup yields CDR1 SQVTM and CDR2 ANQGSEA. This CDR3 has 14 amino acids. Losses at the gene ends were 4 bases for V and 3 bases for J; bases not matched to a gene: 6. Amplification of TCR beta CDR3 regions was performed using RNA transcripts as template. The TCR CDR3 was amplified in a first-round RT-PCR using the HTBI primer set. From the multiplex PCR reads, TCRdb called clonotypes with MiXCR, one entry per CDR3 protein. This repertoire shows about 710,000 distinct CDR3 sequences, about a sixth found once; its top ten account for roughly 8%.

The chain recombines TRBV29-1 with TRBJ2-5, with TRBD1 identical over 9 bases. Sequencing input: blood. The clonotype comes from a man younger than 35 with Graves' hyperthyroidism. The DNA for the CDR3 is TGCAGCGTTGGGGGGGGGACAGGGAAAGAGACCCAGTACTTC. Translating gives CSVGGGTGKETQYF.